This T cell receptor (beta chain) was identified during a study of blood T cell repertoires in COVID-19. This clone was seen just once. TCRdb's copy holds only in-frame clones and misses some; the assay was immunoSEQ multiplex PCR. The sample includes about 180,000 clones, about 90% of them seen just once. Losses at the gene ends were 9 bases for V and 7 bases for J; bases not matched to a gene: 7. CDR3 length: 13 amino acids. Germline V gives CDR1 MDHEN, CDR2 SYDVKM. This clonotype originated in a woman between 18 and 30 years old who had recovered from COVID-19. The sequencing input was PBMCs or T cells enriched from blood (not recorded which). The chain uses TRBV28 and TRBJ2-1, with 9 bases fitting TRBD2. CDR3 sequence reads: CASLAGAVNEQFF. CDR3 sequence (DNA): TGTGCCAGTTTAGCGGGAGCAGTTAATGAGCAGTTCTTC.